This T cell receptor beta chain was captured in a study of CD8 T cells in ankylosing spondylitis. Study outcomes and limitations: Researchers report that disease-linked clones proved CD8+ and relatively rare in peripheral blood. Disease-linked clones reportedly concentrated significantly in matched ankylosing spondylitis synovial fluid. For ankylosing spondylitis blood, a TCR beta motif of 7 to 9 highly homologous variants appeared characteristic.

This clonotype was seen repeatedly, ten times or more. Its target is unknown. TCRdb passed the 5' RACE reads through MiXCR, listing each CDR3 protein once. The data contain around 130,000 distinct CDR3 sequences, more than 6.5% of them singletons. The V segment lost 3 bases and the J segment 3 bases; nucleotides outside the gene matches: 5. The CDR3 totals 15 residues. In germline, CDR1 is DFQATT, CDR2 SNEGSKA (reference sequence). The origin of this receptor is a male donor with ankylosing spondylitis or in good health (not recorded which). This chain links TRBV20-1 with TRBJ2-6; TRBD1 aligns across 7 bases. Sequenced material: blood, either unsorted or a sorted T cell fraction (not recorded which). The CDR3 coding sequence is TGCAGTGCTAGGAAGACAGGGTATGGGGCCAACGTCCTGACTTTC. Protein product: CSARKTGYGANVLTF.